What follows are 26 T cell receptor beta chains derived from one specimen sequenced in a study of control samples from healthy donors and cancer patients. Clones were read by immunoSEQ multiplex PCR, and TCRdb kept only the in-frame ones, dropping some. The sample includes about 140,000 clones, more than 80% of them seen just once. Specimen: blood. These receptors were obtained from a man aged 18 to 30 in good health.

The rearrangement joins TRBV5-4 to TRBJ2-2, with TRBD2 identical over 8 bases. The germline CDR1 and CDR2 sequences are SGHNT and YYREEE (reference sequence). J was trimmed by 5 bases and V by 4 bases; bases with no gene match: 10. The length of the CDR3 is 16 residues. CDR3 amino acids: CASSGSKRGGTGELFF. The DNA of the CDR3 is TGTGCCAGCAGCGGCTCTAAACGGGGGGGAACCGGGGAGCTGTTTTTT.

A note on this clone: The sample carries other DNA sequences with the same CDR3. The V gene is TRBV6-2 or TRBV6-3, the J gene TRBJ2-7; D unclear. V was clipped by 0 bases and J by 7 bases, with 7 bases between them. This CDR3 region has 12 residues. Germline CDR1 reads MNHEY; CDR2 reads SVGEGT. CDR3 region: CASSYSGREQYF. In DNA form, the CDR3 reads TGTGCCAGCAGTTACTCAGGACGGGAGCAGTACTTC.

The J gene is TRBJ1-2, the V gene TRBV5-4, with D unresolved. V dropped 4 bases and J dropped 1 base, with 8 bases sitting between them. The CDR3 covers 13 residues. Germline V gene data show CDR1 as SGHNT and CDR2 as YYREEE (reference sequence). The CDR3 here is CASSTDDNYGYTF. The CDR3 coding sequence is TGTGCCAGCAGCACCGACGATAACTATGGCTACACCTTC.

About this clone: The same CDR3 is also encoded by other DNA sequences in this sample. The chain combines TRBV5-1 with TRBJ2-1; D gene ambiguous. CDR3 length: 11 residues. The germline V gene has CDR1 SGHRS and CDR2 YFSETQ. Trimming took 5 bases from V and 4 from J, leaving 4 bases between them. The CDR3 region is CASSLYNEQFF. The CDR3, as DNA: TGCGCCAGCAGTCTTTACAATGAGCAGTTCTTC.

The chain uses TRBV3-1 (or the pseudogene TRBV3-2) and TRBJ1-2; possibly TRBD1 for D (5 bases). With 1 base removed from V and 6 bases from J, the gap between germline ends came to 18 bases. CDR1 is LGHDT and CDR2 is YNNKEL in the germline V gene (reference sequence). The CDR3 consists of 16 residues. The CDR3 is CASSQGGQGRKHGYTF. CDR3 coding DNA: TGTGCCAGCAGCCAAGGAGGTCAGGGAAGGAAACATGGCTACACCTTC.

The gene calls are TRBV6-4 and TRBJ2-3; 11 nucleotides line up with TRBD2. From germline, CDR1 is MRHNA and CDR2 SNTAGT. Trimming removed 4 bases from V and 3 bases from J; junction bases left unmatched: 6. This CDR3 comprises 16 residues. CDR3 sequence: CASSAEGLAETDTQYF. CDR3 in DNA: TGTGCCAGCAGTGCCGAGGGACTAGCGGAGACAGATACGCAGTATTTT.

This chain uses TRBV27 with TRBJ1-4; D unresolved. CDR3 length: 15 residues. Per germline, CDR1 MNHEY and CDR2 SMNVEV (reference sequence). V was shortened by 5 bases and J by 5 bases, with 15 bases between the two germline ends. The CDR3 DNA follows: TGTGCCAGCAGTGCCGGCTGGCCTATCAATGAAAAACTGTTTTTT. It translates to CASSAGWPINEKLFF.

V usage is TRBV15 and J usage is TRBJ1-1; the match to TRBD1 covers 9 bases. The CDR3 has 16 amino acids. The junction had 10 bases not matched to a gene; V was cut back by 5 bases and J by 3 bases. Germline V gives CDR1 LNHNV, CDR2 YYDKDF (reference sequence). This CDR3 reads CATSPTGGAKYTEAFF. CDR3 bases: TGTGCCACCAGCCCCACAGGGGGCGCGAAGTACACTGAAGCTTTCTTT.

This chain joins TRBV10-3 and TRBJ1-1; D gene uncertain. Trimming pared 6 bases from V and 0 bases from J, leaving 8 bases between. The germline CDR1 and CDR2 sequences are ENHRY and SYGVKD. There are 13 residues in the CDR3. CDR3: CAISLTVNTEAFF. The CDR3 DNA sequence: TGTGCCATCAGCCTTACGGTGAACACTGAAGCTTTCTTT.

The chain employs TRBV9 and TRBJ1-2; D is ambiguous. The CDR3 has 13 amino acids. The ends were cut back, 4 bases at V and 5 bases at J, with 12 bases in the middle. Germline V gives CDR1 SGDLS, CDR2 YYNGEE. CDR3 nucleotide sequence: TGTGCCAGCAGCCCCCGGACGGAATATGGCTACACCTTC. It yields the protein CASSPRTEYGYTF. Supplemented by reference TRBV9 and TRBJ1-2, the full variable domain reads DSGVTQTPKHLITATGQRVTLRCSPRSGDLSVYWYQQSLDQGLQFLIQYYNGEERAKGNILERFSAQQFPDLHSELNLSSLELGDSALYFCASSPRTEYGYTFGSGTRLTVV.

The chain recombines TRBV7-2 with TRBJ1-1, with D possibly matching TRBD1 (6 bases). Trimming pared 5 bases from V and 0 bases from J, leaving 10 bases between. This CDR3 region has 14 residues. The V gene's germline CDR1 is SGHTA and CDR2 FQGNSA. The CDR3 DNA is TGTGCCAGCAGCGTGGGACACTTGAACACTGAAGCTTTCTTT. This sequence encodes CASSVGHLNTEAFF.

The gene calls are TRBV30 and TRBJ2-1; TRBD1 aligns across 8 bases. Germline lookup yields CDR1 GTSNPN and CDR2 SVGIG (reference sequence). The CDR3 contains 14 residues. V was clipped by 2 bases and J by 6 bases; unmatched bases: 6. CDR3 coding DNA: TGTGCCTGGAGTCCCAGACAGGGGAGCAATGAGCAGTTCTTC. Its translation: CAWSPRQGSNEQFF.

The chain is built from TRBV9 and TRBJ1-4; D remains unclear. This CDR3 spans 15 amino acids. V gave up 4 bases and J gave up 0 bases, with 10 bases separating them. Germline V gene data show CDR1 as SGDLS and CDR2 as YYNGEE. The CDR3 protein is CASSPHWTTNEKLFF. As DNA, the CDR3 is TGTGCCAGCAGCCCTCATTGGACAACTAATGAAAAACTGTTTTTT.

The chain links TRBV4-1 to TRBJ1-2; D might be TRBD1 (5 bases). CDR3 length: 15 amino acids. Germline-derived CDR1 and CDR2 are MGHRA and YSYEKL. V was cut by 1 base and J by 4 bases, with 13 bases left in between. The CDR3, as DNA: TGCGCCAGCAGCCAAGGAGGAGGGGATGGCTATGGCTACACCTTC. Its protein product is CASSQGGGDGYGYTF.

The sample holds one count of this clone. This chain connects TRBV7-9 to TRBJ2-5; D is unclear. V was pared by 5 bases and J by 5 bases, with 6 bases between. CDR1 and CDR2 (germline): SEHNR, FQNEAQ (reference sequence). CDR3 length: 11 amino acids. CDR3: CASSPWETQYF. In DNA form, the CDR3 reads TGTGCCAGCAGCCCCTGGGAGACCCAGTACTTC.

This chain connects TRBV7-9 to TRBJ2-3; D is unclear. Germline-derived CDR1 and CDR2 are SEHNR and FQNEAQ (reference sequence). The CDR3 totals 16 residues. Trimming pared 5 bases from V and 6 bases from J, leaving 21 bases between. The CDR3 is CASSPGSGVVADTQYF. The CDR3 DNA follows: TGTGCCAGCAGCCCAGGAAGTGGGGTCGTCGCTGATACGCAGTATTTT.

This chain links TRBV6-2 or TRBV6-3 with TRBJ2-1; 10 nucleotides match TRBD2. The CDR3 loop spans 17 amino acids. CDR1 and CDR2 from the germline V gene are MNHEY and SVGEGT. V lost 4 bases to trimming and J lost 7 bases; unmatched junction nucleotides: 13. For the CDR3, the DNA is TGTGCCAGCAGTTCCCAGGGAGCGGGGGGGCCTGAAAATGAGCAGTTCTTC. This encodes CASSSQGAGGPENEQFF.

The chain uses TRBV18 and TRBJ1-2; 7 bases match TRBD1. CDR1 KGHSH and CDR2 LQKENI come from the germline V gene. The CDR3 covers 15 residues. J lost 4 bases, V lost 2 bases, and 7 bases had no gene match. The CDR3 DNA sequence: TGTGCCAGCTCACCAGGACAGGTGGGGATCTATGGCTACACCTTC. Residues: CASSPGQVGIYGYTF.

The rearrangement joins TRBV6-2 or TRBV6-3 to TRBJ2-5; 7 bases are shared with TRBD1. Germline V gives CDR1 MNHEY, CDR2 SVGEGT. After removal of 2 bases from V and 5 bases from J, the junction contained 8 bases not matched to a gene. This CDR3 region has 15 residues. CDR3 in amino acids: CASSYARGRWETQYF. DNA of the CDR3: TGTGCCAGCAGTTACGCGAGGGGGCGGTGGGAGACCCAGTACTTC.

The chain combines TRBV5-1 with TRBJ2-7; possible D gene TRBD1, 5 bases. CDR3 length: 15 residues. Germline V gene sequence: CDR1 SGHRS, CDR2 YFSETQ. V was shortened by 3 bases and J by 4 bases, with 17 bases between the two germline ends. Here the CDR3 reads CASSSTGSGYYEQYF. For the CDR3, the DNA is TGCGCCAGCAGCTCCACTGGTTCAGGGTATTACGAGCAGTACTTC.

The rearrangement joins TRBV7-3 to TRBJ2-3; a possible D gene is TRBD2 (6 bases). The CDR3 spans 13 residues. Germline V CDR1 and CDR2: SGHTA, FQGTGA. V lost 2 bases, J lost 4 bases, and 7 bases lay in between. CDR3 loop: CASSLWGADTQYF. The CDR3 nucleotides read TGTGCCAGCAGCTTATGGGGGGCAGATACGCAGTATTTT.

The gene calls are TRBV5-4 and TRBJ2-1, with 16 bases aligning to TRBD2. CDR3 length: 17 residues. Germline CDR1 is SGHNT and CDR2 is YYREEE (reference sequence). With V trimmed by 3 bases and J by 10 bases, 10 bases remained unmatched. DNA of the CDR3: TGTGCCAGCAGCTCGGGACTAGCGGGGGGGTCTAGGGGAGAGCAGTTCTTC. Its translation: CASSSGLAGGSRGEQFF.

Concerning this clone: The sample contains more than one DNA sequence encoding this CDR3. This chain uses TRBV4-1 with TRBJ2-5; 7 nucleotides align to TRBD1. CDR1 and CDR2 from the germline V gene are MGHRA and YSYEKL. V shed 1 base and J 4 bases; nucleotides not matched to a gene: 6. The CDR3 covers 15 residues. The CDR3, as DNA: TGCGCCAGCAGCCAAGTCGAAACAGGGGTAGAGACCCAGTACTTC. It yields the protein CASSQVETGVETQYF.

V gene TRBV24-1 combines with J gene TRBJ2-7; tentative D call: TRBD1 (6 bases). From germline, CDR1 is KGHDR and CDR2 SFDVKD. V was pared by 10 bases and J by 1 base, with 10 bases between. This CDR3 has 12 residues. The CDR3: CATLDSSYEQYF. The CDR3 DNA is TGTGCCACTTTGGACAGTTCCTACGAGCAGTACTTC.

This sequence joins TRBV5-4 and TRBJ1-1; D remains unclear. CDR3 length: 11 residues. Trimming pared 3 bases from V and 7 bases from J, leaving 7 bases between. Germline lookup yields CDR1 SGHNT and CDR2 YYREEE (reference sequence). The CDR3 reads CASSSGYEAFF. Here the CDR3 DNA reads TGTGCCAGCAGCTCGGGTTATGAAGCTTTCTTT.

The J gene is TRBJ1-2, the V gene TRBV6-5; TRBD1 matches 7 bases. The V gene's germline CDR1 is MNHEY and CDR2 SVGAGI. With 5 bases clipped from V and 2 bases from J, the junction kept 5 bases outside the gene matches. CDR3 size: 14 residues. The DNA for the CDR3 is TGTGCCAGCAGTCCCGGACAGGAGAACTATGGCTACACCTTC. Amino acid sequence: CASSPGQENYGYTF.